This T cell receptor beta chain emerged from a study of beta chain features in type 1 diabetes. As every portion of the isolated RNA was reverse transcribed, the sequencing read expressed TCRB transcripts. Libraries were prepared by immunoSEQ multiplex PCR; TCRdb keeps only in-frame clonotypes and omits some of them. The profile shows fewer than 350,000 clones, roughly 8% of them singletons. This clone came up a few times. The sequence came from a woman aged 18 to 35 in good health. The sequenced sample was central memory CD4+ T cells from blood.

The DNA of the CDR3 is TGTGCCAGCAGTACATCCCTGGGGGAAAAACTGTTTTTT. Its protein product is CASSTSLGEKLFF. The chain carries TRBV6-5 and TRBJ1-4; D is undetermined. V lost 5 bases and J lost 8, with 12 bases in between. Germline lookup yields CDR1 MNHEY and CDR2 SVGAGI. This CDR3 is 13 amino acids long.